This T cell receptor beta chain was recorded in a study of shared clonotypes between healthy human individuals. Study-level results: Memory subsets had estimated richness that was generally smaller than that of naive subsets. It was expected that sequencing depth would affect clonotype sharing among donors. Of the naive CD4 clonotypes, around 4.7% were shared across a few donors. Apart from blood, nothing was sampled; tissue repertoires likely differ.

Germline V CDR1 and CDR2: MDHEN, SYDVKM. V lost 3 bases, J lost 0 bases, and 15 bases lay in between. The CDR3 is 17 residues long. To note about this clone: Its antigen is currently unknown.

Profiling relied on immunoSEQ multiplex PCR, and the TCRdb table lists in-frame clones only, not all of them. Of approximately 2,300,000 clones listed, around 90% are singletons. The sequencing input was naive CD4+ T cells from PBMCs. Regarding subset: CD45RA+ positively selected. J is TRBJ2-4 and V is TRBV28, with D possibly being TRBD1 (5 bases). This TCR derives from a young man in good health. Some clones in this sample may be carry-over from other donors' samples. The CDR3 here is CASSLPGLTVAKNIQYF. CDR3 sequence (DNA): TGTGCCAGCAGTTTGCCCGGATTGACAGTAGCCAAAAACATTCAGTACTTC.